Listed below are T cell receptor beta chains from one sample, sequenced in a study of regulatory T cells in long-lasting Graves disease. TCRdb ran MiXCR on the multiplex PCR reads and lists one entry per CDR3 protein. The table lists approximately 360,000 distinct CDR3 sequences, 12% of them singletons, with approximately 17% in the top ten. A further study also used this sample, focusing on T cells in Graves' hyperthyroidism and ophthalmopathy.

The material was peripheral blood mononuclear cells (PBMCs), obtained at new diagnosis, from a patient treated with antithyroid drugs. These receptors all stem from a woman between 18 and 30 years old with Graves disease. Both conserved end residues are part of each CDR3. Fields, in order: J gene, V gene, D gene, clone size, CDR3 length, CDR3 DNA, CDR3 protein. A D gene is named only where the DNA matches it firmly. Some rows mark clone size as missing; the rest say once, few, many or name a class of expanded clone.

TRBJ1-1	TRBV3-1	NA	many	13	TGTGCCAGCAGCCAAGTGGGCGACACTGAAGCTTTCTTT	CASSQVGDTEAFF
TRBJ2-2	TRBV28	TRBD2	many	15	TGTGCCAGTACCATTACCGGGACTAGCACCGGGGAGCTGTTTTTT	CASTITGTSTGELFF
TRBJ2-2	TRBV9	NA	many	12	TGTGCCAGCAGCGTAGGGGGAGGGGAGCTGTTTTTT	CASSVGGGELFF
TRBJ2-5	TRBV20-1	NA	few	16	TGCAGTGCTAGAGATCCACCGGGACACCTACAAGAGACCCAGTACTTC	CSARDPPGHLQETQYF
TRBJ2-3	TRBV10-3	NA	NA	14	TGTGCCATCAGCGGGGGCGGGGGCACAGATACGCAGTATTTT	CAISGGGGTDTQYF
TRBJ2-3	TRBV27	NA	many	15	TGTGCCAGCAGTTCCCGACAGGCCAGCACAGATACGCAGTATTTT	CASSSRQASTDTQYF
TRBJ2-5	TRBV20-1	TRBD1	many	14	TGCAGTGCTGGAAATCCGGGACAGGAAGAGACCCAGTACTTC	CSAGNPGQEETQYF
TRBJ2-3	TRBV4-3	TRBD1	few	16	TGCGCCAGCAGCCTTAATTCCGGGACAGGAGGGGATACGCAGTATTTT	CASSLNSGTGGDTQYF
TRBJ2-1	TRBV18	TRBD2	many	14	TGTGCCAGCTCCCGGACTAGCGGGACCAATGAGCAGTTCTTC	CASSRTSGTNEQFF
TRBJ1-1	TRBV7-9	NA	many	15	TGTGCCAGCAGCCCAGAAGAGGCAGGGGACACTGAAGCTTTCTTT	CASSPEEAGDTEAFF
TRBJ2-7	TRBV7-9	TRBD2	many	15	TGTGCCAGCAGCCTCCCAGTGGCGGGGGATCCCGAGCAGTACTTC	CASSLPVAGDPEQYF
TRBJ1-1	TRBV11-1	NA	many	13	TGTGCCAGCGCTCAGGTCATGAACACTGAAGCTTTCTTT	CASAQVMNTEAFF
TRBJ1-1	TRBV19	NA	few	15	TGTGCCAGTAGTGTCTCCACAGGCTTTTACACTGAAGCTTTCTTT	CASSVSTGFYTEAFF
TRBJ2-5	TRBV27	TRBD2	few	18	TGTGCCAGCAGTCCCAGACTAGCGGGGGGGAACCTCCAAGAGACCCAGTACTTC	CASSPRLAGGNLQETQYF
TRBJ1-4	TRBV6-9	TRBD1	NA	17	TGTGCCAGCAGTTACCTATTCAACGGACAGGGTAATGAAAAACTGTTTTTT	CASSYLFNGQGNEKLFF
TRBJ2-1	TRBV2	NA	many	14	TGTGCCAGCAGTGATGCTAGCGCCTACAATGAGCAGTTCTTC	CASSDASAYNEQFF
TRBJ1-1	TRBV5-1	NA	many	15	TGCGCCAGCAGCTTATTTTACAGGACGAACACTGAAGCTTTCTTT	CASSLFYRTNTEAFF
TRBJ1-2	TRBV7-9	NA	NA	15	TGTGCCAGCAGCACTCGTCCCAGGGAGGACTATGGCTACACCTTC	CASSTRPREDYGYTF
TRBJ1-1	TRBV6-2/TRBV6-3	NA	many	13	TGTGCCAGCAGTTCAACCTTAGACCTCGAAGCTTTCTTT	CASSSTLDLEAFF
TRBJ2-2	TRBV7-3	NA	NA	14	TGTGCCAGCAGCTTAAATCAGGACACCGGGGAGCTGTTTTTT	CASSLNQDTGELFF
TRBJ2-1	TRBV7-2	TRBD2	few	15	TGTGCCAGCAGCTTGGGACTAGCGGGGGGGCGTAAGCAGTTCTTC	CASSLGLAGGRKQFF
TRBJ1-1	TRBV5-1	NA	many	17	TGCGCCAGCAGCTTGGAGGGCAGGGCAATTATGAACACTGAAGCTTTCTTT	CASSLEGRAIMNTEAFF
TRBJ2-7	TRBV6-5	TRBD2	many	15	TGTGCCAGCAGTTACGGACTAGCGGGCTCCTACGAGCAGTACTTC	CASSYGLAGSYEQYF
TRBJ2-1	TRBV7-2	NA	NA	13	TGTGCCAGCAGCTTATTTGCCCGCGATGAGCAGTTCTTC	CASSLFARDEQFF
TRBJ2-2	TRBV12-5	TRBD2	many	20	TGTGCTAGTGGTTTGGTATTGACCCCAGTCTTAGCGGGGGGGAAAGGGGAGCTGTTTTTT	CASGLVLTPVLAGGKGELFF
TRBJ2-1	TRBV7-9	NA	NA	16	TGTGCCAGCAGCCCCCTATTTGCGGGAACGGACAATGAGCAGTTCTTC	CASSPLFAGTDNEQFF
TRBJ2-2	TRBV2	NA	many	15	TGTGCCAGCCATCCAAAGGATGCGAACACCGGGGAGCTGTTTTTT	CASHPKDANTGELFF
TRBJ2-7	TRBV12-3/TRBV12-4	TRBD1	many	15	TGTGCCAGCAGATACACCGGGACAGGGGGCGGTGAGCAGTACTTC	CASRYTGTGGGEQYF
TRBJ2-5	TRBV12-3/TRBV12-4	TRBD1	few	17	TGTGCCAGCAGTTTACGAAGGGGCCGGACCTCAGGGGGGACCCAGTACTTC	CASSLRRGRTSGGTQYF
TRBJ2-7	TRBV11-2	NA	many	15	TGTGCCAGCAGCTCGGGAGTCCGCAGCTCCTACGAGCAGTACTTC	CASSSGVRSSYEQYF
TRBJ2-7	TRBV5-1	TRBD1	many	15	TGCGCCAGCAGCGCCGGGACAGGGGACTTGGACGAGCAGTACTTC	CASSAGTGDLDEQYF
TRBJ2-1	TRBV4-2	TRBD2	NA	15	TGTGCCAGCAGCCAGACCAATAGCGGGGAAATCGGGCAGTTCTTC	CASSQTNSGEIGQFF
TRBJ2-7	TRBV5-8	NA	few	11	TGTGCCAGCAGGGCTGCTAGGGAGCAGTACTTC	CASRAAREQYF
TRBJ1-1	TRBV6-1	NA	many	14	TGTGCCAGCAGTCGGACACTAGAACTCTCTGAAGCTTTCTTT	CASSRTLELSEAFF
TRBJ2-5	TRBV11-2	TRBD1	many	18	TGTGCCAGCAGCTACCGCCGCTACACGGGACAGGGTAAAGAGACCCAGTACTTC	CASSYRRYTGQGKETQYF
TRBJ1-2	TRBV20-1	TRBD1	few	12	TGCAGTGCCAGGACAGGGGGCTATGGCTACACCTTC	CSARTGGYGYTF
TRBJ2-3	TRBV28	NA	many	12	TGTGCCAGCAGTGTTACACAGGATACGCAGTATTTT	CASSVTQDTQYF
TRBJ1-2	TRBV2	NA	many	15	TGTGCCAGCCCCCCCGCCCTGACAGGAAGCTATGGCTACACCTTC	CASPPALTGSYGYTF
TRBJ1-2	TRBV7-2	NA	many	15	TGTGCCAGCAGCTTAGGGTGGTCAGCCTCGGTTAGCTACACCTTC	CASSLGWSASVSYTF